Only a few counts were recorded for the clone carrying this T cell receptor (beta chain). The antigen remains undetermined. Only healthy Caucasians were included as donors. The data belong to a study of identical twins. The CDR3 has 17 amino acids. V gave up 0 bases and J gave up 2 bases; unmatched junction bases: 10. Germline V gene data show CDR1 as LGHNA and CDR2 as YSLEER. One entry per CDR3 protein, called by TCRdb with MiXCR from the 5' RACE reads. The sample lists 250,000 to 300,000 distinct CDR3 sequences, less than 9.5% occurring once. Whole-study results and caveats: Within cord blood, abundant beta clonotypes carried fewer insertions, but memory repertoires showed no such trend.

These data were also reused for a study on yellow fever vaccine responses in identical twins.

The TCR was taken from a woman aged 18-29 years in good health. Sample: CD8+ T cells sorted from blood. The chain carries TRBV4-3 and TRBJ2-7; 7 nucleotides align to TRBD2. The CDR3: CASSQEAVAGGAYEQYF. The CDR3 nucleotides are TGCGCCAGCAGCCAAGAGGCCGTAGCGGGCGGAGCCTACGAGCAGTACTTC.